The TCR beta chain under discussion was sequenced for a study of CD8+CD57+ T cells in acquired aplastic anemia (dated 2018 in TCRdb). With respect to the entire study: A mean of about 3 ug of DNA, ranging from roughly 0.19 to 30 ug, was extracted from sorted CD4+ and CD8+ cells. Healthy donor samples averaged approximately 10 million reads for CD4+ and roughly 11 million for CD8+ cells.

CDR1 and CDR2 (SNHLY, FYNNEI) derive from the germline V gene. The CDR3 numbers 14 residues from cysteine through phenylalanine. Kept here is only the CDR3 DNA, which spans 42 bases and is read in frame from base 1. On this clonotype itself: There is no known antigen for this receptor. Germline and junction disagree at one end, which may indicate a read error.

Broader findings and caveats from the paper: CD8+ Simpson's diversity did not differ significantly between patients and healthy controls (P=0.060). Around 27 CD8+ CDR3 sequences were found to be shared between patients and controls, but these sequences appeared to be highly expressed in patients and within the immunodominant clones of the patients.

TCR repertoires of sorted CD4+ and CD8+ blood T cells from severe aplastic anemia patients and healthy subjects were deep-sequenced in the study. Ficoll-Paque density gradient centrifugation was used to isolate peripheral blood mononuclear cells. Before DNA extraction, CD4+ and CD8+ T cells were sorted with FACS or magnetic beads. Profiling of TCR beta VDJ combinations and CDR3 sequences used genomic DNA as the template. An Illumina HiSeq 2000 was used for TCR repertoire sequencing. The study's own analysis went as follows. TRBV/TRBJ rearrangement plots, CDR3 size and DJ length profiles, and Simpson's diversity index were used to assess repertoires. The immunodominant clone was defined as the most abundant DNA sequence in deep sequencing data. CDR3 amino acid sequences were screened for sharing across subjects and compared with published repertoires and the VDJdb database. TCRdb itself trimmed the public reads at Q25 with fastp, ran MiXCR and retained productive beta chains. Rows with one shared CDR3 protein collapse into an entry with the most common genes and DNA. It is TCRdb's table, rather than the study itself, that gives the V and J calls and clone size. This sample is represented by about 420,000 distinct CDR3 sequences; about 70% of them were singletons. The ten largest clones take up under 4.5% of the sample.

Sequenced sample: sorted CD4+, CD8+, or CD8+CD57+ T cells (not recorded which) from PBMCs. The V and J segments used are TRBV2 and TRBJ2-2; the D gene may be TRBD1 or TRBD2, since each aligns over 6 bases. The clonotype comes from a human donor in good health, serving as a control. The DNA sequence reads TGTGCCAGCATAAGAGGGGGGAACACCGAGGAGCTGTTTTTT. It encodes CASIRGGNTEELFF. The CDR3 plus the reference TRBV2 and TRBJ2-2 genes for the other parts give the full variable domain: EPEVTQTPSHQVTQMGQEVILRCVPISNHLYFYWYRQILGQKVEFLVSFYNNEISEKSEIFDDQFSVERPDGSNFTLKIRSTKLEDSAMYFCASIRGGNTEELFFGEGSRLTVL.